These T cell receptor beta chains were read from a single sample in a study of CD8+CD57+ T cells in acquired aplastic anemia. TCRdb reprocessed the reads with MiXCR, giving one entry per CDR3 protein. The sample has about 170,000 distinct CDR3 sequences; 60% to 70% are singletons. The specimen was sorted CD4+, CD8+, or CD8+CD57+ T cells (not recorded which) from PBMCs. These receptors originate from a human donor in good health. The CDR3 runs from the conserved cysteine through the conserved F or W. The D gene is left open where the match is weak. Clone size, where shown, is once, few, many, or a class for clones that have expanded.

TRBV7-2	TRBJ1-6	NA	NA	CASSLELTPLHF	TGTGCCAGCAGCTTAGAGCTAACACCCCTCCACTTT
TRBV7-2	TRBJ1-5	NA	NA	CASSLAWSLNQPQHF	TGTGCCAGCAGCTTAGCATGGTCCCTAAATCAGCCCCAGCATTTT
TRBV7-8	TRBJ2-2	TRBD2	NA	CASRRGASTGELFF	TGTGCCAGCAGGCGGGGGGCAAGCACCGGAGAGCTGTTTTTT
TRBV7-2	TRBJ2-5	NA	NA	CASSEHGAVETQYF	TGTGCCAGCAGCGAACATGGGGCGGTGGAGACCCAGTACTTC
TRBV10-3	TRBJ1-2	NA	NA	CAISDRVLYGYTF	TGTGCCATCAGTGACAGGGTCCTCTATGGCTACACCTTC
TRBV2	TRBJ2-7	TRBD1	NA	CAYHRGRVTYEQYF	TGTGCTTATCACAGGGGGCGAGTAACGTACGAGCAGTACTTC
TRBV7-9	TRBJ2-5	TRBD2	NA	CASSLATSGTYQETQYF	TGTGCCAGCAGCTTGGCGACTAGCGGCACTTACCAAGAGACCCAGTACTTC
TRBV7-7	TRBJ1-4	NA	NA	CASSLELGKKLFF	TGTGCCAGCAGCTTAGAGTTAGGGAAAAAACTGTTTTTT
TRBV29-1	TRBJ2-2	NA	NA	CSAAESGPLTGELFF	TGCAGCGCCGCGGAGAGCGGGCCGCTAACCGGGGAGCTGTTTTTT
TRBV7-8	TRBJ2-3	NA	few	CASRYNPSDTQYF	TGTGCCAGCAGGTATAATCCTAGCGACACGCAGTATTTT
TRBV30	TRBJ2-7	NA	many	CAWAEILSSYEQYF	TGTGCCTGGGCAGAGATCCTCAGCTCCTACGAGCAGTACTTC
TRBV7-8	TRBJ2-7	NA	once	CASSQTSGPREQYF	TGTGCCAGCAGCCAGACGAGCGGACCTCGCGAGCAGTACTTC
TRBV19	TRBJ2-3	TRBD2	NA	CASSIVLAGGGTDTQYF	TGTGCCAGTAGTATCGTCCTAGCGGGGGGGGGCACAGATACGCAGTATTTT
TRBV10-3	TRBJ1-5	TRBD1	few	CATKDREGNQPQHF	TGTGCCACCAAGGACAGGGAAGGCAATCAGCCCCAGCATTTT
TRBV15	TRBJ1-5	NA	NA	CATSAGMSNQPQHF	TGTGCCACCAGCGCAGGGATGAGCAATCAGCCCCAGCATTTT
TRBV20-1	TRBJ1-1	NA	NA	CRGEQGSNTEAFF	TGCAGGGGAGAACAGGGTTCGAACACTGAAGCTTTCTTT
TRBV7-2	TRBJ2-7	NA	NA	CASSSRNSYEQYF	TGTGCCAGCAGCTCACGAAATTCCTACGAGCAGTACTTC
TRBV7-9	TRBJ2-1	TRBD2	NA	CASSLAGSGRLAVYNEQFF	TGTGCCAGCAGCTTAGCGGGATCCGGGCGCCTAGCGGTCTACAATGAGCAGTTCTTC
TRBV7-6	TRBJ2-7	NA	NA	CASSQEPGATSYEQYF	TGTGCCAGCAGCCAGGAACCGGGAGCCACATCCTACGAGCAGTACTTC
TRBV19	TRBJ2-7	NA	NA	CASSIQGVYEQYF	TGTGCCAGTAGCATACAAGGAGTTTACGAGCAGTACTTC
TRBV15	TRBJ1-1	TRBD1	NA	CATRTGRQTEAFF	TGTGCCACCAGGACAGGGCGCCAGACTGAAGCTTTCTTT
TRBV20-1	TRBJ1-1	NA	few	CSARDTLNTEAFF	TGCAGTGCTAGGGACACTTTGAACACTGAAGCTTTCTTT
TRBV10-3	TRBJ2-7	NA	NA	CAISARDGYEQYF	TGTGCCATCAGTGCGAGGGACGGCTACGAGCAGTACTTC
TRBV19	TRBJ2-1	NA	many	CASSIVAGPGEQFF	TGTGCCAGTAGTATTGTGGCGGGACCGGGTGAGCAGTTCTTC
TRBV5-1	TRBJ2-6	NA	few	CASSTEPGANVLTF	TGCGCCAGCAGCACGGAGCCCGGGGCCAACGTCCTGACTTTC
TRBV7-9	TRBJ2-3	TRBD1	NA	CASSLTTGQGTDTQYF	TGTGCCAGCAGCTTAACGACAGGACAGGGCACAGATACGCAGTATTTT
TRBV19	TRBJ1-1	NA	many	CASTSEMGRNTEAFF	TGTGCCAGTACCTCAGAGATGGGGCGGAACACTGAAGCTTTCTTT
TRBV7-9	TRBJ2-4	NA	NA	CASSLTVGAGDIQYF	TGTGCCAGCAGCCTGACCGTTGGGGCCGGGGACATTCAGTACTTC
TRBV19	TRBJ1-2	TRBD1	few	CASRTGANYGYTF	TGTGCCAGTCGGACAGGGGCTAACTATGGCTACACCTTC
TRBV5-8	TRBJ2-1	TRBD2	many	CASSTLADLADEQFF	TGTGCCAGCAGCACTCTAGCGGACCTCGCCGATGAGCAGTTCTTC
TRBV2	TRBJ2-7	NA	many	CASSESVLWGTEQYF	TGTGCCAGCAGTGAGTCGGTCCTCTGGGGAACCGAGCAGTACTTC
TRBV20-1	TRBJ2-3	TRBD2	NA	CSASLRGVDFSTDTQYF	TGCAGTGCTAGTCTCCGGGGGGTTGATTTTAGCACAGATACGCAGTATTTT
TRBV7-2	TRBJ1-4	NA	once	CASSLGDKGEKLFF	TGTGCCAGCAGCTTAGGGGATAAAGGGGAAAAACTGTTTTTT
TRBV29-1	TRBJ1-2	NA	few	CSVGTDSGGYTF	TGCAGCGTCGGCACAGACTCGGGCGGCTACACCTTC
TRBV5-1	TRBJ2-3	NA	NA	CASSLGQLLTDTQYF	TGCGCCAGCAGCTTGGGACAGCTACTCACAGATACGCAGTATTTT
TRBV7-9	TRBJ2-7	NA	NA	CASRRTESYEQYF	TGTGCCAGCAGACGGACGGAGTCCTACGAGCAGTACTTC
TRBV12-3/TRBV12-4	TRBJ2-5	NA	few	CASSLEGATETQYF	TGTGCCAGCAGTTTAGAGGGAGCGACGGAGACCCAGTACTTC
TRBV7-9	TRBJ2-1	NA	NA	CASSLGVNNEQFF	TGTGCCAGCAGCTTGGGGGTGAACAATGAGCAGTTCTTC
TRBV6-1	TRBJ2-3	NA	many	CASTLAYTDTQYF	TGTGCCAGCACGCTAGCCTACACAGATACGCAGTATTTT
TRBV10-1	TRBJ1-2	NA	NA	CASGKDGLGYTF	TGCGCCAGCGGTAAAGATGGACTAGGCTACACCTTC
TRBV7-9	TRBJ2-7	TRBD2	many	CASSLVGGRETYEQYF	TGTGCCAGCAGCTTAGTGGGCGGGAGAGAGACCTACGAGCAGTACTTC
TRBV18	TRBJ2-1	TRBD1	few	CASLHPTGQGAYEQFF	TGTGCCAGCTTACATCCTACGGGACAGGGGGCCTATGAGCAGTTCTTC
TRBV2	TRBJ2-1	NA	NA	CAISEPPGLMQFF	TGTGCCATCAGTGAGCCCCCGGGACTGATGCAGTTCTTC
TRBV19	TRBJ1-5	NA	NA	CASSISQVYSNQPQHF	TGTGCCAGTAGTATTTCACAGGTTTATAGCAATCAGCCCCAGCATTTT
TRBV9	TRBJ2-7	TRBD2	NA	CASSASGGSYEQYF	TGTGCCAGCAGCGCCAGCGGGGGCTCCTACGAGCAGTACTTC
TRBV7-2	TRBJ2-3	NA	NA	CASSFRADPPADTQYF	TGTGCCAGCAGCTTTCGTGCAGACCCACCCGCAGATACGCAGTATTTT
TRBV19	TRBJ2-1	NA	NA	CASSIGAASYNEQFF	TGTGCCAGTAGTATAGGAGCCGCATCCTACAATGAGCAGTTCTTC
TRBV11-3	TRBJ2-7	TRBD1	NA	CASSLDRPLEQYF	TGTGCCAGCAGCTTGGACAGGCCCCTGGAGCAGTACTTC
TRBV7-9	TRBJ2-7	NA	NA	CASSLWEAEQYF	TGTGCCAGCAGCTTATGGGAGGCCGAGCAGTACTTC
TRBV10-1	TRBJ1-1	NA	few	CASSESGLGSGTEAFF	TGCGCCAGCAGTGAGTCGGGCCTGGGTTCAGGCACTGAAGCTTTCTTT
TRBV7-2	TRBJ2-7	NA	NA	CASSSLGYEQYF	TGTGCCAGCAGCTCCCTGGGCTACGAGCAGTACTTC